This T cell receptor beta chain appears in the sequencing data of a study of neurological immune-mediated disorders. Unsorted libraries were generated from 2 million PBMCs. These cells had been stored in RNAlater at -80 C. Points from the study as a whole: Phylogenetic grouping placed 18 of 34 multiple sclerosis patients' repertoires in one related-CDR3 cluster, a possible signature. Expanded clones shared no CDR3 amino acid sequences across subjects, suggesting private repertoires in all groups.

The cDNA was generated by 5'RACE with 10-nucleotide random UMIs. One entry per CDR3 protein results from TCRdb running MiXCR on the 5' RACE reads. The sample includes around 46,000 distinct CDR3 sequences, 1.9% of them seen just once. Trimming shortened V by 3 bases and J by 8 bases, and 13 bases separated the two germline ends. In germline, CDR1 is LNHDA, CDR2 SQIVND (reference sequence). CDR3 length: 14 residues. This clonotype was counted ten times or more. The antigen is unknown. Sequences were obtained from PBMCs. The genes are TRBV19 and TRBJ1-4; D call uncertain. The sequence came from a woman aged 40 to 50 with multiple sclerosis. DNA for the CDR3: TGTGCCAGTAGTATCCGCCAGGAAACAGAAAAACTGTTTTTT. Translation: CASSIRQETEKLFF.